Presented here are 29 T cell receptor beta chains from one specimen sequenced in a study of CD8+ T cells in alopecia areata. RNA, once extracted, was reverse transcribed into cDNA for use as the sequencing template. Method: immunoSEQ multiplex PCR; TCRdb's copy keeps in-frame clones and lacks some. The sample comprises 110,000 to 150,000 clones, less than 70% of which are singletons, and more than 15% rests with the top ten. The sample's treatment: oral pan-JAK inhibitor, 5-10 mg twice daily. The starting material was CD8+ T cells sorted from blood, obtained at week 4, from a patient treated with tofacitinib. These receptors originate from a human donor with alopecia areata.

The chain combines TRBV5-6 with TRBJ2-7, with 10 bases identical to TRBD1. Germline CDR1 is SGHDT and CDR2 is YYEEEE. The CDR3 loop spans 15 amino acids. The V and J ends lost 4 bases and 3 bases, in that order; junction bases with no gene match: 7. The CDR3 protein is CASSPEGQGIYEQYF. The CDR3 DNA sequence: TGTGCCAGCAGCCCGGAGGGACAGGGGATCTACGAGCAGTACTTC.

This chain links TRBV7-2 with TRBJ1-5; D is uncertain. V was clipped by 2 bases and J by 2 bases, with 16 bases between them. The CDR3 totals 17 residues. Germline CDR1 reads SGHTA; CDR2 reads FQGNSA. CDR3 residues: CASSLSSVLWGNQPQHF. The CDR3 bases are TGTGCCAGCAGCTTATCCTCAGTTTTGTGGGGCAATCAGCCCCAGCATTTT.

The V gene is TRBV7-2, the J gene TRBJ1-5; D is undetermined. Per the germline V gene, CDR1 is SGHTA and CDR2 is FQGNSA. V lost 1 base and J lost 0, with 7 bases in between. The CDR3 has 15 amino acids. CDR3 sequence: CASSLVPYSNQPQHF. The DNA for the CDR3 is TGTGCCAGCAGCTTAGTACCCTATAGCAATCAGCCCCAGCATTTT.

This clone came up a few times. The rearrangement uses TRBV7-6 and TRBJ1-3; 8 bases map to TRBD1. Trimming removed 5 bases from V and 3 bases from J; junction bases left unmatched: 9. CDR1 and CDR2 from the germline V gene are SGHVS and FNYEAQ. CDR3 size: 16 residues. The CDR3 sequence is CASSDRQGKGGNTIYF. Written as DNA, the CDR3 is TGTGCCAGCAGCGATCGACAGGGGAAGGGTGGAAACACCATATATTTT. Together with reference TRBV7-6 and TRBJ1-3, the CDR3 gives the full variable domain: GAGVSQSPRYKVTKRGQDVALRCDPISGHVSLYWYRQALGQGPEFLTYFNYEAQQDKSGLPNDRFSAERPEGSISTLTIQRTEQRDSAMYRCASSDRQGKGGNTIYFGEGSWLTVV.

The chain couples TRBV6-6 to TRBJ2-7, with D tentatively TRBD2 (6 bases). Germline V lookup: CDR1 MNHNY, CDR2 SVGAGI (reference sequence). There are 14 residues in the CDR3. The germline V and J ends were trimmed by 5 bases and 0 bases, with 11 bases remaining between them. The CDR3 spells CASSPRGASYEQYF. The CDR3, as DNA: TGTGCCAGCAGTCCCCGCGGGGCCTCCTACGAGCAGTACTTC.

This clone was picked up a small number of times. The CDR3 is CASSLSPVDSLLYEQYF. The CDR3 coding sequence is TGTGCCAGCAGTTTATCCCCCGTTGACAGTCTACTCTACGAGCAGTACTTC. This chain uses TRBV28 with TRBJ2-7; TRBD1 might be the D (5 bases). This CDR3 is 17 amino acids long. In germline, CDR1 is MDHEN, CDR2 SYDVKM. Trimming took off 1 base at V and 3 bases at J, with 19 bases between the two ends. Full variable domain (outside the CDR3, taken from reference TRBV28 and TRBJ2-7): DVKVTQSSRYLVKRTGEKVFLECVQDMDHENMFWYRQDPGLGLRLIYFSYDVKMKEKGDIPEGYSVSREKKERFSLILESASTNQTSMYLCASSLSPVDSLLYEQYFGPGTRLTVT.

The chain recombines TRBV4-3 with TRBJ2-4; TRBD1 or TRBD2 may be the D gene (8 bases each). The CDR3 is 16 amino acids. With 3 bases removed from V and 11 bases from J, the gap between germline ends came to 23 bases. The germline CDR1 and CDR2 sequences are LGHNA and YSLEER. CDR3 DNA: TGCGCCAGCAGCCATAGTCAGGGGGCGGGGGGCCGGCTTCAGTACTTC. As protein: CASSHSQGAGGRLQYF.

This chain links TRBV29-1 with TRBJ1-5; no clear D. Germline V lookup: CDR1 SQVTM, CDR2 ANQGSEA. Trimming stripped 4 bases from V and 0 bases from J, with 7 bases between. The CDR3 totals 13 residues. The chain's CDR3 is CSVGPDSNQPQHF. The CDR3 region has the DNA TGCAGCGTTGGTCCGGATAGCAATCAGCCCCAGCATTTT.

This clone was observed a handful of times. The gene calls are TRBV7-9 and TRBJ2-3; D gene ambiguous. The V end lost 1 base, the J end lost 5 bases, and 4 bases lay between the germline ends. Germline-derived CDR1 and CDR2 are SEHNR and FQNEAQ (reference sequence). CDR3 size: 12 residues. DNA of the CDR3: TGTGCCAGCAGCTTAGTTGGAGATACGCAGTATTTT. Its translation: CASSLVGDTQYF. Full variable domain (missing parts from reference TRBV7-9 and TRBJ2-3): DTGVSQNPRHKITKRGQNVTFRCDPISEHNRLYWYRQTLGQGPEFLTYFQNEAQLEKSRLLSDRFSAERPKGSFSTLEIQRTEQGDSAMYLCASSLVGDTQYFGPGTRLTVL.

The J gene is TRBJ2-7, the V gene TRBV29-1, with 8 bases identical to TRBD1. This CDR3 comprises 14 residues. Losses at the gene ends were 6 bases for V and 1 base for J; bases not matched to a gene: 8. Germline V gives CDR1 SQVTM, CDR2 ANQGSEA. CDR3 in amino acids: CSVLRDRGSYEQYF. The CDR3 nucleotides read TGCAGCGTCCTCCGAGACAGGGGATCCTACGAGCAGTACTTC.

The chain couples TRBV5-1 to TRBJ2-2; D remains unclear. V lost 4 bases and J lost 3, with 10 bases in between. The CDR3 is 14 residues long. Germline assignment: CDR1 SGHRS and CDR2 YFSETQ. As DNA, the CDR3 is TGCGCCAGCAGCCCGCTTAGAGACACCGGGGAGCTGTTTTTT. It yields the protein CASSPLRDTGELFF.

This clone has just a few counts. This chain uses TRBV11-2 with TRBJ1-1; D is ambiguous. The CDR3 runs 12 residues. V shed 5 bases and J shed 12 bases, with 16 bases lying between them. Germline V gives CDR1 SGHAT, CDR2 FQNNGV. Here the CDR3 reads CASSPAGMEPFF. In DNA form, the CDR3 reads TGTGCCAGCAGCCCCGCGGGGATGGAGCCTTTCTTT.

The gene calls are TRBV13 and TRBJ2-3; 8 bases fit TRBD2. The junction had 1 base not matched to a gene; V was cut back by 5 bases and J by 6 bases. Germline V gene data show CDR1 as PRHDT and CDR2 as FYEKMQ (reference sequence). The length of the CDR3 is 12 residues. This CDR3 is CASSQRGDTQYF. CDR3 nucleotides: TGTGCCAGCAGCCAGCGGGGGGATACGCAGTATTTT.

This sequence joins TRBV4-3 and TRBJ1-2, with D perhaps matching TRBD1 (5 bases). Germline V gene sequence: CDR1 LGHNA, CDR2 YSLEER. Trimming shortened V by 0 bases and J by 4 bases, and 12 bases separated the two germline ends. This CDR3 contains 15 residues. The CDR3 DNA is TGCGCCAGCAGCCAAGATCATCGGGGACCCTATGGCTACACCTTC. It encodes CASSQDHRGPYGYTF.

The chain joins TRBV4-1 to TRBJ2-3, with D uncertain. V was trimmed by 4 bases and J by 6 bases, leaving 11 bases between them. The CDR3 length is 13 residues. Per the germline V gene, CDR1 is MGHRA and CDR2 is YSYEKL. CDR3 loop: CASSPWTRDTQYF. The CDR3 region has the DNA TGCGCCAGCAGCCCCTGGACCAGGGATACGCAGTATTTT.

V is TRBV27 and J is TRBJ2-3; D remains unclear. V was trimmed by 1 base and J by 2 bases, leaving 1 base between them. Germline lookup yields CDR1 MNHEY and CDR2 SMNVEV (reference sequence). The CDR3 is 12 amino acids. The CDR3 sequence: CASSLYTDTQYF. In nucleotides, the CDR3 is TGTGCCAGCAGTTTATACACAGATACGCAGTATTTT.

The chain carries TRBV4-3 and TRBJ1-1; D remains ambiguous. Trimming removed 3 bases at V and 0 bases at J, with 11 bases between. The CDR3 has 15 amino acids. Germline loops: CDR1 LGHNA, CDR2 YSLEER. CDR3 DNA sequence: TGCGCCAGCAGCCAGAGCCCAGAGATGAACACTGAAGCTTTCTTT. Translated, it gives CASSQSPEMNTEAFF.

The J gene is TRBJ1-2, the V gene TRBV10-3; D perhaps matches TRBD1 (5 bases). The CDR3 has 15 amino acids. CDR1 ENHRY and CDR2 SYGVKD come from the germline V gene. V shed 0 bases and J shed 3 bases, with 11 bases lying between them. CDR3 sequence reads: CAISESRGDDYGYTF. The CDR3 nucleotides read TGTGCCATCAGTGAGTCTCGGGGGGACGACTATGGCTACACCTTC.

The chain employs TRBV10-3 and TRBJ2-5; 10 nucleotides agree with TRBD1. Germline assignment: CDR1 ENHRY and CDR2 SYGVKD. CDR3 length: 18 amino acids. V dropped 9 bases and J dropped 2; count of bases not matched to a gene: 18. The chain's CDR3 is CAISKGTGVVSGQETQYF. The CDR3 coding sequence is TGTGCCATTTCGAAAGGGACAGGGGTGGTGAGTGGGCAAGAGACCCAGTACTTC.

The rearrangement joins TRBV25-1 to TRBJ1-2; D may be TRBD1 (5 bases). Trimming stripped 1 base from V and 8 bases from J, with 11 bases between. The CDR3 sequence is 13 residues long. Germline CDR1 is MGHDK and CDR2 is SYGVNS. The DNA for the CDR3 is TGTGCCAGCAGTGAATGGGAAAGGGACGGCTACACCTTC. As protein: CASSEWERDGYTF.

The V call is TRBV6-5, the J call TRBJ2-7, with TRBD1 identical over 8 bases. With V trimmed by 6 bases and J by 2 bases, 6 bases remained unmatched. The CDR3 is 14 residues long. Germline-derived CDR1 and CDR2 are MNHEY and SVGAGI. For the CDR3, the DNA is TGTGCCAGCAGGACAGGGGAGTGGGCCTACGAGCAGTACTTC. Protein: CASRTGEWAYEQYF.

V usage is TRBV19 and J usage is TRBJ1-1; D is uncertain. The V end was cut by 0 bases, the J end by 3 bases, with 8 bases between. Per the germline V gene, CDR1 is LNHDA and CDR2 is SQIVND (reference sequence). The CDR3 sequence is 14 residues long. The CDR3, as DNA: TGTGCCAGTAGTATAGATCTGGAGTACACTGAAGCTTTCTTT. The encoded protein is CASSIDLEYTEAFF. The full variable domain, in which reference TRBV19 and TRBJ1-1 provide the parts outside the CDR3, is DGGITQSPKYLFRKEGQNVTLSCEQNLNHDAMYWYRQDPGQGLRLIYYSQIVNDFQKGDIAEGYSVSREKKESFPLTVTSAQKNPTAFYLCASSIDLEYTEAFFGQGTRLTVV.

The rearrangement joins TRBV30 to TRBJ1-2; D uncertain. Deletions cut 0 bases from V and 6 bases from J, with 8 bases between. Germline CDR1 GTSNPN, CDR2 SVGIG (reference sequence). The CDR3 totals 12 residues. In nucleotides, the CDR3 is TGTGCCTGGAGTGTAACTTATGATGGCTACACCTTC. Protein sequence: CAWSVTYDGYTF.

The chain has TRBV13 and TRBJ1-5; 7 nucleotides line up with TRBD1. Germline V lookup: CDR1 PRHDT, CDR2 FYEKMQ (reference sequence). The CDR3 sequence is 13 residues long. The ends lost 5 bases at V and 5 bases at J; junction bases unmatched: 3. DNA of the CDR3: TGTGCCAGCAGCCTTACAGGGGATCAGCCCCAGCATTTT. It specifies CASSLTGDQPQHF.

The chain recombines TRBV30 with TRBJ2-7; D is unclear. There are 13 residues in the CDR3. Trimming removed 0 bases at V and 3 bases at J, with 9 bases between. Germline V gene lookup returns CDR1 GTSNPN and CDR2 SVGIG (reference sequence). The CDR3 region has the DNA TGTGCCTGGAGTGTACGGCACCTCTACGAGCAGTACTTC. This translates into CAWSVRHLYEQYF.

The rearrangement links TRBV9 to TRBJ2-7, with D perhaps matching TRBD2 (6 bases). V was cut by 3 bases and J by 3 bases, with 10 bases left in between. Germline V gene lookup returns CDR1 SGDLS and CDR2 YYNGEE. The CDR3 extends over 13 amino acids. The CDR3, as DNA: TGTGCCAGCAGCGCAGGTAGCGGCTACGAGCAGTACTTC. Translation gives CASSAGSGYEQYF.

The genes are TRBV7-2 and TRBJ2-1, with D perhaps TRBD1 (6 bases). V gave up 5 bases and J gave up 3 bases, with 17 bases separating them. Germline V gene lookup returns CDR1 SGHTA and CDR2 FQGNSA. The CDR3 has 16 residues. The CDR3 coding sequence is TGTGCCAGCAGCAACCGATACAGGGTTCTCTACAATGAGCAGTTCTTC. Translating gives CASSNRYRVLYNEQFF.

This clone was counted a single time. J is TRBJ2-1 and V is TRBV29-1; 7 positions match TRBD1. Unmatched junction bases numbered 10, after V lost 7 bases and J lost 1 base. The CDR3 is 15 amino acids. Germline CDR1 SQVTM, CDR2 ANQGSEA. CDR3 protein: CSEFRQGRSYNEQFF. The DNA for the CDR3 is TGCAGCGAGTTTCGACAGGGCCGGTCCTACAATGAGCAGTTCTTC.

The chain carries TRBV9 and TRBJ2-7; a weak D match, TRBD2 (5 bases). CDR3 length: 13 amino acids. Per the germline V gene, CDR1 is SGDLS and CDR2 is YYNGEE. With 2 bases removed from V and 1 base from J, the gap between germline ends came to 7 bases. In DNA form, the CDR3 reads TGTGCCAGCAGCGTGGAGGATTCCTACGAGCAGTACTTC. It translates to CASSVEDSYEQYF. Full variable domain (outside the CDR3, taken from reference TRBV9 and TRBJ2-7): DSGVTQTPKHLITATGQRVTLRCSPRSGDLSVYWYQQSLDQGLQFLIQYYNGEERAKGNILERFSAQQFPDLHSELNLSSLELGDSALYFCASSVEDSYEQYFGPGTRLTVT.